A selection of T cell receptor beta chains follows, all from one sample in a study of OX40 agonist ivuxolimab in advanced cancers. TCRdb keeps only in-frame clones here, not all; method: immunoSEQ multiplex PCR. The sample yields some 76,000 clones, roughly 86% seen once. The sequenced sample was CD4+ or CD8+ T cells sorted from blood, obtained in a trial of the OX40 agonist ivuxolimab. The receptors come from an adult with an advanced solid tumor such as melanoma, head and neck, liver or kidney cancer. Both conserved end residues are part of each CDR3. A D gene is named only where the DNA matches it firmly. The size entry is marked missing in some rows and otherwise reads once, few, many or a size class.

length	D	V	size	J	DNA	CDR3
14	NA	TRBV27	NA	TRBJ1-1	TGTGCCAGCAGTTCCGGACCTACCTGGACTGAAGCTTTCTTT	CASSSGPTWTEAFF
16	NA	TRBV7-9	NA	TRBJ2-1	TGTGCCAGCAGCGCTGGGGCAGGCGGTCCCTACAATGAGCAGTTCTTC	CASSAGAGGPYNEQFF
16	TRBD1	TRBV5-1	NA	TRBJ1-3	TGCGCCAGCAGTTCCGCGGACAGGGCCTGGGGTAACACCATATATTTT	CASSSADRAWGNTIYF
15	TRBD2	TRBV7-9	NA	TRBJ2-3	TGTGCCAGCAGCCGGGGGGGCGCTGGCACAGATACGCAGTATTTT	CASSRGGAGTDTQYF
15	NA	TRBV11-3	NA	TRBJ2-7	TGTGCCAGCAGCTTAGGGGGAGACCTCTCCTACGAGCAGTACTTC	CASSLGGDLSYEQYF
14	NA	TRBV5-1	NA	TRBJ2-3	TGCGCCAGCCGGCGGGATTCTAGCACAGATACGCAGTATTTT	CASRRDSSTDTQYF
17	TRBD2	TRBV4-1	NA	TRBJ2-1	TGCGCCAGCAGCCAAGAAGGGCTAGCGGGATCCCACAATGAGCAGTTCTTC	CASSQEGLAGSHNEQFF
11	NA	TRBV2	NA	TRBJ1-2	TGTGCCAGCAGTTTCGCCTATGGCTACACCTTC	CASSFAYGYTF
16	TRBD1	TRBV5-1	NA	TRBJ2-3	TGCGCCAGCAGCTCCGGGACAGGGGCTTCTTCAGATACGCAGTATTTT	CASSSGTGASSDTQYF
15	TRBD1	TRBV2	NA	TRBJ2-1	TGTGCCAGCAGGAGCCGGGACAGGGGGTACAATGAGCAGTTCTTC	CASRSRDRGYNEQFF
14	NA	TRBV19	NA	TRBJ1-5	TGTGCCAGTAAATCGACGGGGAGCAATCAGCCCCAGCATTTT	CASKSTGSNQPQHF
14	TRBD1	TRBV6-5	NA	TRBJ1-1	TGTGCCAGCAGTTACGCGGAGGGACAGATTGAAGCTTTCTTT	CASSYAEGQIEAFF
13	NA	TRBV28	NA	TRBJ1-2	TGTGCCAGCAGTTTCCGAGGAAGGGGTGGCTACACCTTC	CASSFRGRGGYTF
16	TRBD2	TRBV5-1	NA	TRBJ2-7	TGCGCCAGCAGCTCGGGACTAGCGGGGGGAACTTACGAGCAGTACTTC	CASSSGLAGGTYEQYF
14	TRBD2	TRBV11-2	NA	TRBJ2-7	TGTGCCAGCAGTTTTAGCGGGACGTCCTACGAGCAGTACTTC	CASSFSGTSYEQYF
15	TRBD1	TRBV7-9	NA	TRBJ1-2	TGTGCCAGCAGCTCAACCCTACAGGGGGCCCATGGCTACACCTTC	CASSSTLQGAHGYTF
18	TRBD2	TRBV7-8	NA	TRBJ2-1	TGTGCCAGCAGCTTATTCACCCTGGGACTAGCGGGCTACAATGAGCAGTTCTTC	CASSLFTLGLAGYNEQFF
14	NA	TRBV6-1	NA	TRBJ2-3	TGTGCCAGCAGTGATCCCTGGGCGGCAGATACGCAGTATTTT	CASSDPWAADTQYF
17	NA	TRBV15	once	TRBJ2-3	TGTGCCACCAGCAGAGATAAGTGGGGACAAGGTGCAGATACGCAGTATTTT	CATSRDKWGQGADTQYF
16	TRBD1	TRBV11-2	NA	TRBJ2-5	TGTGCCAGCAGCCCTGGAGTAGGGGGCTTCCAAGAGACCCAGTACTTC	CASSPGVGGFQETQYF
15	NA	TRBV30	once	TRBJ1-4	TGTGCCTGGAGTGTGGGGGCCCTCGCAGGGGAAAAACTGTTTTTT	CAWSVGALAGEKLFF
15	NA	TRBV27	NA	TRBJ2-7	TGTGCCAGCAAGGCGGGGCAAGCGGCCTCCTACGAGCAGTACTTC	CASKAGQAASYEQYF
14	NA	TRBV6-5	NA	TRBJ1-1	TGTGCCCCTCATGAGGGAAGAACAGTCACTGAAGCTTTCTTT	CAPHEGRTVTEAFF
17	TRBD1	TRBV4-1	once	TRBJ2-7	TGCGCCAGCAGCCAATCCGGGGGTAACAGGGGGCTTCGCGAGCAGTACTTC	CASSQSGGNRGLREQYF
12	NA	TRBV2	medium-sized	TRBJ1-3	TGTGCCAGCACTGTGGGAGGAAACACCATATATTTT	CASTVGGNTIYF
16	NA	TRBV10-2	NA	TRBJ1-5	TGCGCCAGCAGTCCCTCGGGGAGGGGAGACGGTCAGCCCCAGCATTTT	CASSPSGRGDGQPQHF
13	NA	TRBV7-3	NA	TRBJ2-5	TGTGCCAGCCGACACAAGGCCGAAGAGACCCAGTACTTC	CASRHKAEETQYF
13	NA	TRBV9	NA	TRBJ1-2	TGTGCCAGCAGCGTAGTGGAAGGCTATGGCTACACCTTC	CASSVVEGYGYTF
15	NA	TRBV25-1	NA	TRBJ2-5	TGTGCCAGTGAAGGGGCAGGGACGGCCCAAGAGACCCAGTACTTC	CASEGAGTAQETQYF
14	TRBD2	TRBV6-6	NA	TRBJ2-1	TGTGCCACCAGATTAGGCACTAGCGTCGGTGAGCAGTTCTTC	CATRLGTSVGEQFF
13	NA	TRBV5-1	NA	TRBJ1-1	TGCGCCAGCAGCTTCTCAGGGGTCGCTGAAGCTTTCTTT	CASSFSGVAEAFF
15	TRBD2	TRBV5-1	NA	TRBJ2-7	TGCGCCAGCAGAGTGGGACTAGCTAACTCCTACGAGCAGTACTTC	CASRVGLANSYEQYF
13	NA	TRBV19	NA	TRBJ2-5	TGTGCCAGTAGTCACGGGACGGAGCAGACCCAGTACTTC	CASSHGTEQTQYF
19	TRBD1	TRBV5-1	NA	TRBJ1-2	TGCGCCAGCAGCCTTGGATGGACAGGGCGCCACGAACGTAACTATGGCTACACCTTC	CASSLGWTGRHERNYGYTF
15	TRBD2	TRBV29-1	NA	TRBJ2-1	TGCAGCGTCCTTCCCGGACTAGCGGGAGGGGATGAGCAGTTCTTC	CSVLPGLAGGDEQFF
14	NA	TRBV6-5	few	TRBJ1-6	TGTGCCAGCAGCCCAGGGGAATATAATTCACCCCTCCACTTT	CASSPGEYNSPLHF
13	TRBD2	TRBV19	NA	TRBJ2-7	TGTGCCAGTCGGCTAGCGGGAGGATACGAGCAGTACTTC	CASRLAGGYEQYF
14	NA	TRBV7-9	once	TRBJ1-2	TGTGCCAGCAACCCAGGACAGACCACCTATGGCTACACCTTC	CASNPGQTTYGYTF
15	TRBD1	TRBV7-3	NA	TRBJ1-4	TGTGCCAGCAGCTTTGCCGGGACAGATAATGAAAAACTGTTTTTT	CASSFAGTDNEKLFF
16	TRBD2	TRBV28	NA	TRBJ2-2	TGTGCCAGCAGTTTGGGCCAGCGGGGGTTCACCGGGGAGCTGTTTTTT	CASSLGQRGFTGELFF
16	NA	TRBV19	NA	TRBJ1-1	TGTGCCAGTAGTATAGATCATAGGGGCACGAACACTGAAGCTTTCTTT	CASSIDHRGTNTEAFF
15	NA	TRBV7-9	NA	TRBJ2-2	TGTGCCAGCAGCTGGGGGACGGGTAACACCGGGGAGCTGTTTTTT	CASSWGTGNTGELFF
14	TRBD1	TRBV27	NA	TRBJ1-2	TGTGCCAGCAGTTTATCGGGGGACAGGGTCGGCTACACCTTC	CASSLSGDRVGYTF
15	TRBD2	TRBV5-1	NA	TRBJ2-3	TGCGCCAGCAACACCTATAGCGGGGGCACAGATACGCAGTATTTT	CASNTYSGGTDTQYF
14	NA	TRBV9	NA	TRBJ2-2	TGTGCCAGCAGCGCAGTACAGGCCCTCGGGGAGCTGTTTTTT	CASSAVQALGELFF
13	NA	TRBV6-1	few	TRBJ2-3	TGTGCCAGCAGTGAAGTGATTAGAGATACGCAGTATTTT	CASSEVIRDTQYF
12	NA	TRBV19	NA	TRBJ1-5	TGTGCCAGTGACACCCGAGGTCAGCCCCAGCATTTT	CASDTRGQPQHF
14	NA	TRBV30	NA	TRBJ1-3	TGTGCCTGGAGTGCCGGGACACGGAGGGACACCATATATTTT	CAWSAGTRRDTIYF
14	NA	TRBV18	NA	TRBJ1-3	TGTGCCAGCTCACCCAAGACAGCTGGAAACACCATATATTTT	CASSPKTAGNTIYF
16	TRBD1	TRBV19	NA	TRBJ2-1	TGTGCCAGTAGTTCTTGGACAGGGGGAATTTGGGTTGAGCAGTTCTTC	CASSSWTGGIWVEQFF
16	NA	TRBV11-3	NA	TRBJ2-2	TGTGCCAGCAGCTTTGGGGGGGCGCAGAACACCGGGGAGCTGTTTTTT	CASSFGGAQNTGELFF